Listed below are T cell receptor beta chains from one sample, sequenced in a study of STAT3 mutations in large granular lymphocyte leukemia. Assay used: immunoSEQ multiplex PCR; TCRdb lists only in-frame clones, some missing. The sample includes 13,000 or so clones, roughly 88% of them seen just once. Material for sequencing was PBMCs. These receptors all stem from a human donor with T large granular lymphocyte leukemia. Some clones in this sample may be carry-over from other donors' samples. Each CDR3 is given with its conserved first and last residue. D genes are given only for firm matches. A clone size is listed for some rows: how often the clone was seen (once, few, many), or a class if it is expanded.

>15|TRBJ1-6|TRBV5-4|-|-
TGTGCCAGCAGCTTGCCCGAGGGGCAAGGGGTCCCCCTCCACTTT
CASSLPEGQGVPLHF
>13|TRBJ1-2|TRBV4-3|medium-sized|-
TGCGCCAGCAGCCAAGGGGGCGGAGGTGGCTACACCTTC
CASSQGGGGGYTF
>14|TRBJ1-2|TRBV29-1|-|-
TGCAGCGTTGAAGTGGGGCCAGCAAGAGGGGGCTACACCTTC
CSVEVGPARGGYTF
>11|TRBJ1-1|TRBV29-1|few|-
TGCAGCGTTGAGATCGGACAAGAAGCTTTCTTT
CSVEIGQEAFF
>16|TRBJ1-1|TRBV7-2|few|-
TGTGCCAGCAGCTCAGCGGGGAGAGCAGCGAACACTGAAGCTTTCTTT
CASSSAGRAANTEAFF
>14|TRBJ1-1|TRBV5-1|-|-
TGCGCCAGCAGCCAGATGGGACTGCACACTGAAGCTTTCTTT
CASSQMGLHTEAFF
>13|TRBJ2-3|TRBV14|once|-
TGTGCCAGCAGCCAAGATTGGGAGACTACGCAGTATTTT
CASSQDWETTQYF
>16|TRBJ2-1|TRBV7-8|-|TRBD2
TGTGCCAGCAGCGTACTAGCGGAGCCCTCCTACAATGAGCAGTTCTTC
CASSVLAEPSYNEQFF
>15|TRBJ1-2|TRBV18|-|TRBD1
TGTGCCAGCTCACGGGCGACAGGGGTTAACTATGGCTACACCTTC
CASSRATGVNYGYTF
>16|TRBJ1-1|TRBV28|-|-
TGTGCCAGCAGTTACCCAGGGGCCGCCCGGAACACTGAAGCTTTCTTT
CASSYPGAARNTEAFF
>11|TRBJ2-1|TRBV2|-|-
TGTGCCAGCAGTGATCCGAGTGAGCAGTTCTTC
CASSDPSEQFF
>16|TRBJ2-5|TRBV6-6|-|TRBD2
TGTGCCAGCAGTCCCCCATCTAGCGGGAGAGGTGAGACCCAGTACTTC
CASSPPSSGRGETQYF
>15|TRBJ2-2|TRBV5-1|-|-
TGCGCCAGCAGCCCTAGGGCCCTGGACACCGGGGAGCTGTTTTTT
CASSPRALDTGELFF
>14|TRBJ2-7|TRBV11-2|-|-
TGTGCCAGCAGCCCCCGGGGCCAGCCCTACGAGCAGTACTTC
CASSPRGQPYEQYF
>13|TRBJ1-2|TRBV5-4|-|-
TGTGCCAGCAGCGACCCTGGGAGATATGGCTACACCTTC
CASSDPGRYGYTF
>15|TRBJ2-7|TRBV13|medium-sized|TRBD1
TGTGCCAGCAGCTTCGCTGACGACAGGGGTTACGAGCAGTACTTC
CASSFADDRGYEQYF
>14|TRBJ1-2|TRBV6-5|-|-
TGTGCCAGCAGTTACGCCGGACCCGCCCGAGGCTACACCTTC
CASSYAGPARGYTF
>15|TRBJ2-1|TRBV7-9|-|TRBD2
TGTGCCAGCAGCCCTTGGACGGGGGGACACAATGAGCAGTTCTTC
CASSPWTGGHNEQFF
>14|TRBJ1-1|TRBV28|-|-
TGTGCCAGCAGAAGTCTCAGGGAGAACACTGAAGCTTTCTTT
CASRSLRENTEAFF
>14|TRBJ2-7|TRBV15|-|-
TGTGCCACCAGCCCAGAGAGGCTGGCCTACGAGCAGTACTTC
CATSPERLAYEQYF
>18|TRBJ2-1|TRBV5-4|-|TRBD2
TGTGCCAGCAGCTTGCCGCCCCTAGCGGGGGGGATCCACAATGAGCAGTTCTTC
CASSLPPLAGGIHNEQFF
>14|TRBJ2-3|TRBV6-1|-|TRBD1
TGTGCCAGCACCCGGACAGGGGGAACAGATACGCAGTATTTT
CASTRTGGTDTQYF
>15|TRBJ2-4|TRBV6-6|-|-
TGTGCCAGCAGTTACCCGAGGGCCACCAAAAACATTCAGTACTTC
CASSYPRATKNIQYF
>15|TRBJ2-3|TRBV18|-|TRBD1
TGTGCCAGCTCCAGGGACAGATCTAGCACAGATACGCAGTATTTT
CASSRDRSSTDTQYF
>16|TRBJ2-7|TRBV7-2|-|-
TGTGCCAGCAGCTTGCAACCCTACACAGGGTCCAACGAGCAGTACTTC
CASSLQPYTGSNEQYF
>14|TRBJ2-7|TRBV5-6|-|-
TGTGCCAGCAGCTTGGTTTCAGGGGTCTACGAGCAGTACTTC
CASSLVSGVYEQYF
>13|TRBJ2-7|TRBV4-1|few|-
TGCGCCAGCAGCCCCGATCGGGGCTACGAGCAGTACTTC
CASSPDRGYEQYF
>14|TRBJ2-5|TRBV6-6|-|-
TGTGCCAGCTCCATATCCCCAACAGGGGAGACCCAGTACTTC
CASSISPTGETQYF
>16|TRBJ2-2|TRBV5-4|once|TRBD2
TGTGCCAGCAGCAATAGCGGGAGGATCGACACCGGGGAGCTGTTTTTT
CASSNSGRIDTGELFF
>13|TRBJ1-1|TRBV27|-|TRBD1
TGTGCCAGCAGCTGGGGACAGGGGTCTGAAGCTTTCTTT
CASSWGQGSEAFF
>14|TRBJ2-2|TRBV28|-|-
TGTGCCAGCAGTTCGTCGGGGGAGTTGGGGGAGCTGTTTTTT
CASSSSGELGELFF
>13|TRBJ1-2|TRBV29-1|-|TRBD1
TGCAGCGTTACAGGGGGGGCTAACTATGGCTACACCTTC
CSVTGGANYGYTF
>15|TRBJ1-1|TRBV30|-|-
TGTGCCTGGAGCCCCCCGTGGTCTACAAACACTGAAGCTTTCTTT
CAWSPPWSTNTEAFF
>15|TRBJ2-5|TRBV28|-|-
TGTGCCAGCAGTTTCCGGGCTAGTGAGACTAAGACCCAGTACTTC
CASSFRASETKTQYF
>15|TRBJ1-1|TRBV7-9|-|TRBD1
TGTGCCAGCAGCCCCTACGACAGGGGGTACACTGAAGCTTTCTTT
CASSPYDRGYTEAFF
>18|TRBJ1-5|TRBV28|-|-
TGTGCCAGCAGACAACTTCAGGGTACAGGAGGACGAAATCAGCCCCAGCATTTT
CASRQLQGTGGRNQPQHF
>14|TRBJ1-5|TRBV7-2|-|TRBD1
TGTGCCAGCAGCCTGGGACAGGGCAATCAGCCCCAGCATTTT
CASSLGQGNQPQHF
>15|TRBJ1-5|TRBV19|-|-
TGTGCCAGTAGTATAATGGGCGGGCAGAATCAGCCCCAGCATTTT
CASSIMGGQNQPQHF
>14|TRBJ2-5|TRBV15|-|TRBD1
TGTGCCACCAGCTTGAGGGACAGGGAAGAGACCCAGTACTTC
CATSLRDREETQYF
>16|TRBJ2-1|TRBV27|-|-
TGTGCCAGCAGTTTATGGGGGCTCCTCCAAAGGGGTGAGCAGTTCTTC
CASSLWGLLQRGEQFF
>16|TRBJ2-3|TRBV11-1|-|-
TGTGCCAGCAGCTTAGGGGGACAGCGGGGTGCAGATACGCAGTATTTT
CASSLGGQRGADTQYF
>15|TRBJ2-3|TRBV18|-|-
TGTGCCAGCTCACCAACTGTGTCCGGCACAGATACGCAGTATTTT
CASSPTVSGTDTQYF
>13|TRBJ1-1|TRBV5-6|-|-
TGTGCCAGCAGCTACAGGGAGGCCACTGAAGCTTTCTTT
CASSYREATEAFF
>15|TRBJ2-4|TRBV27|-|-
TGTGCCAGCAGTTTAGGTGGCAGCCTTCAAAACATTCAGTACTTC
CASSLGGSLQNIQYF
>15|TRBJ2-1|TRBV5-1|-|TRBD1
TGCGCCAGCAGCTTGGAGGGGGCCTCCTACAATGAGCAGTTCTTC
CASSLEGASYNEQFF
>11|TRBJ1-2|TRBV5-8|-|-
TGTGCCAGCAGTCGAAGAGGAGGCTACACCTTC
CASSRRGGYTF
>14|TRBJ1-1|TRBV29-1|-|TRBD1
TGCAGCGTTCGACAGGGAGAAGGGTGGACTGAAGCTTTCTTT
CSVRQGEGWTEAFF
>13|TRBJ2-3|TRBV18|-|-
TGTGCCAGCTCACCAGGAGTTTTAGATACGCAGTATTTT
CASSPGVLDTQYF
>15|TRBJ1-5|TRBV7-8|-|-
TGTGCCAGCAGCTTTGAAGCGGGTTTGGGTCAGCCCCAGCATTTT
CASSFEAGLGQPQHF
>13|TRBJ2-5|TRBV29-1|-|-
TGCAGCGTTGAAGGGGGCGGGAAAGAGACCCAGTACTTC
CSVEGGGKETQYF
>14|TRBJ2-2|TRBV5-8|-|TRBD2
TGTGCCAGCAGACGGACTAGCCACACCGGGGAGCTGTTTTTT
CASRRTSHTGELFF
>15|TRBJ2-7|TRBV14|-|TRBD2
TGTGCCAGCAGCCAAGAAGCTAGCGGTTCGGACGAGCAGTACTTC
CASSQEASGSDEQYF
>18|TRBJ1-3|TRBV4-1|once|TRBD1
TGCGCCAGCAGCCTCCGACAGGGAGAGGGACTTGGTGGAAACACCATATATTTT
CASSLRQGEGLGGNTIYF
>14|TRBJ1-2|TRBV18|-|TRBD1
TGTGCCAGCTCACCTTCGGACAGGGGCTATGGCTACACCTTC
CASSPSDRGYGYTF
>15|TRBJ2-5|TRBV7-9|-|TRBD1
TGTGCCAGCAGCTTTACAGGGGAATACCAAGAGACCCAGTACTTC
CASSFTGEYQETQYF
>14|TRBJ2-7|TRBV7-2|-|-
TGTGCCAGCAGCCCCGGGGACTTCTCCTACGAGCAGTACTTC
CASSPGDFSYEQYF
>17|TRBJ1-5|TRBV28|once|TRBD1
TGTGCCAGCACCGGGCAAAAGGGGGCGCAGGGCAATCAGCCCCAGCATTTT
CASTGQKGAQGNQPQHF
>16|TRBJ2-2|TRBV29-1|-|-
TGCAGCGTGTCTGTGTTGAGCAGATGGAACACCGGGGAGCTGTTTTTT
CSVSVLSRWNTGELFF
>16|TRBJ1-3|TRBV11-2|-|-
TGTGCCAGCAGCTTCCTCGGGCGGGGCTCTGGAAACACCATATATTTT
CASSFLGRGSGNTIYF